This note documents a single TCR beta chain sequence. These data come from a study of blood T cell repertoires in COVID-19. Study information: Samples representing acute and convalescent COVID-19 were sourced from the United States, Italy and Spain. PBMCs, B-cell-depleted T cells, or T cells were the source of the cDNA or gDNA that made up the material.

The CDR3 runs to 13 residues. The J segment lost 7 bases and the V segment lost 3 bases, leaving 4 bases of the junction unmatched. Germline values: CDR1 LGHNA, CDR2 YSLEER. Authors' methods: Researchers report that nucleated cell counts were estimated from reference gene primer amplification. This table comes from immunoSEQ multiplex PCR, and its TCRdb copy is limited to in-frame clones, with some not included. The V and J calls and clone size were taken over from that table, and D and trimming were inferred from the DNA. The sample has roughly 150,000 clones; 88% are singletons. Sequencing input: peripheral blood. The chain couples TRBV4-3 to TRBJ1-2; 8 positions match TRBD1. The clonotype was recovered from a man aged 50-59 years who had recovered from COVID-19. In nucleotides, the CDR3 is TGCGCCAGCAGCCAGACAGGGGCCGGTGGCTACACCTTC. As protein: CASSQTGAGGYTF.